This T cell receptor beta chain comes out of a study of blood T cell repertoires in COVID-19. The CDR3 has 13 residues. V lost 6 bases, J lost 1 base, and 9 bases lay in between. CDR1 is KGHSH and CDR2 is LQKENI in the germline V gene. The table came from immunoSEQ multiplex PCR; TCRdb's copy has only in-frame clones and leaves some out. The data show some 250,000 clones, with 70% to 90% seen just once and 1.9% held by the top ten. The source is a woman in her 50s who had recovered from COVID-19. The chain links TRBV18 to TRBJ1-1; D is perhaps TRBD1 (5 bases). Source material: PBMCs or T cells enriched from blood (not recorded which). CDR3 DNA sequence: TGTGCCAGCTCCGGGGGGGGGAACACTGAAGCTTTCTTT. Amino acid sequence: CASSGGGNTEAFF.